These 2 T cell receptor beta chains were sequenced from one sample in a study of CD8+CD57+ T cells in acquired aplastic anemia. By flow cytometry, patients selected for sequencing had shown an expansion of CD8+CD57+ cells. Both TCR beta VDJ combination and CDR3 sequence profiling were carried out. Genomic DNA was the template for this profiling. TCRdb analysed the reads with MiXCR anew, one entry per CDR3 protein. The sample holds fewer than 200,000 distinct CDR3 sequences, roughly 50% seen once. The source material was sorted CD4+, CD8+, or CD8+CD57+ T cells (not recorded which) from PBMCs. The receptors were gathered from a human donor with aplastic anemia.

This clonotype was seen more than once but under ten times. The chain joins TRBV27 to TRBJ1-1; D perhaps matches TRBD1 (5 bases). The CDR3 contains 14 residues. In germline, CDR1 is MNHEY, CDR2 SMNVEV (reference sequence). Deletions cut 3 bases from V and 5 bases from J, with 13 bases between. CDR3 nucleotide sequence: TGTGCCAGCAGTTTGGCGGGGACGTTAACTGAAGCTTTCTTT. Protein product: CASSLAGTLTEAFF.

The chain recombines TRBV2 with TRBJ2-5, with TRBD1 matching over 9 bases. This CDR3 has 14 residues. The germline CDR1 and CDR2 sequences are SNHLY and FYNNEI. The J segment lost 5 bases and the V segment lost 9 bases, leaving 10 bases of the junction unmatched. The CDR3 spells CASHAGTGTETQYF. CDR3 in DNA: TGTGCCAGTCATGCCGGGACAGGGACGGAGACCCAGTACTTC. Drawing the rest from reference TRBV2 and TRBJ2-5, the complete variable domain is EPEVTQTPSHQVTQMGQEVILRCVPISNHLYFYWYRQILGQKVEFLVSFYNNEISEKSEIFDDQFSVERPDGSNFTLKIRSTKLEDSAMYFCASHAGTGTETQYFGPGTRLLVL.